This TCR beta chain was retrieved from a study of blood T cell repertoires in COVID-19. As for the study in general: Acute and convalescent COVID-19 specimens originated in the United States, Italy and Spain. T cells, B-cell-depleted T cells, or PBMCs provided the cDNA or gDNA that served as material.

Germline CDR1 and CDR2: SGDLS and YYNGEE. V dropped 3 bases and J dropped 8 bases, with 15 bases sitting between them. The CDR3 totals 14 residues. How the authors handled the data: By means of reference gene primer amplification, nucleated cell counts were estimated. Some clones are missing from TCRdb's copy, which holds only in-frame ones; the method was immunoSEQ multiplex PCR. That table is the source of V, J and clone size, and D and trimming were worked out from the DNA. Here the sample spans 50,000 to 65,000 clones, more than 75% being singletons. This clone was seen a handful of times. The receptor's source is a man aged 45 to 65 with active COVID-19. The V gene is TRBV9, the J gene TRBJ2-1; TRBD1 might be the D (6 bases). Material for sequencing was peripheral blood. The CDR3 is CASSALGAGDEQFF. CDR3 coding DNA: TGTGCCAGCAGCGCCTTAGGGGCAGGGGATGAGCAGTTCTTC. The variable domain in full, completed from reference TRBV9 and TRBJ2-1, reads DSGVTQTPKHLITATGQRVTLRCSPRSGDLSVYWYQQSLDQGLQFLIQYYNGEERAKGNILERFSAQQFPDLHSELNLSSLELGDSALYFCASSALGAGDEQFFGPGTRLTVL.